This TCR beta chain was found in a study of blood T cell repertoires in COVID-19. Across the whole study: Acute and convalescent COVID-19 specimens originated in the United States, Italy and Spain. PBMCs, B-cell-depleted T cells, or T cells provided the cDNA or gDNA that made up the material.

The authors' processing: Quantification of nucleated cells was approximated via reference gene primer amplification. Sequencing was performed with immunoSEQ multiplex PCR; in TCRdb, only in-frame clones are kept and a portion is missing. For V, J and clone size, that table is used; D and trimming come from the DNA. The data show 68,000 or so clones, about 88% seen once. Per germline, CDR1 SQVTM and CDR2 ANQGSEA. CDR3 size: 15 residues. V was trimmed by 3 bases and J by 4 bases, leaving 18 bases between them. This sequence was found in a man between 65 and 79 years old with active or convalescent COVID-19. The sample was peripheral blood. The rearrangement links TRBV29-1 to TRBJ1-1; D remains unclear. The CDR3 DNA sequence: TGCAGCGTTGAGGAGGACCGGGATCCTGGCACTGAAGCTTTCTTT. As protein: CSVEEDRDPGTEAFF.